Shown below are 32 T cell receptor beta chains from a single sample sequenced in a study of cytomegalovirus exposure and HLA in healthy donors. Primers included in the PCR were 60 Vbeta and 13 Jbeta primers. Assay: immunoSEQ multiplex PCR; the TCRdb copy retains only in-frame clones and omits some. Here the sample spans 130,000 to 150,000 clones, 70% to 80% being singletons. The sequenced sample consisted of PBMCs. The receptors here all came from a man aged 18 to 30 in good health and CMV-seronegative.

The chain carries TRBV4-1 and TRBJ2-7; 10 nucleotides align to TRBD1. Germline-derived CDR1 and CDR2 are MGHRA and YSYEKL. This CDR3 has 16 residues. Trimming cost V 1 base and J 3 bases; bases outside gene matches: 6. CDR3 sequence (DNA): TGCGCCAGCAGCCAAGTTCAGGGACAGGGGTTCTACGAGCAGTACTTC. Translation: CASSQVQGQGFYEQYF.

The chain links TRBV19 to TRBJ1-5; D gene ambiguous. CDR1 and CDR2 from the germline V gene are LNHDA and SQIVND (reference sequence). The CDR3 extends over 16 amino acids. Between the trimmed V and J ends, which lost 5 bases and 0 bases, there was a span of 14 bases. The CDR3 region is CASSQRATYSNQPQHF. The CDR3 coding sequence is TGTGCCAGTAGTCAGAGGGCGACTTATAGCAATCAGCCCCAGCATTTT. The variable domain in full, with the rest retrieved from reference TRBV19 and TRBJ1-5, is DGGITQSPKYLFRKEGQNVTLSCEQNLNHDAMYWYRQDPGQGLRLIYYSQIVNDFQKGDIAEGYSVSREKKESFPLTVTSAQKNPTAFYLCASSQRATYSNQPQHFGDGTRLSIL.

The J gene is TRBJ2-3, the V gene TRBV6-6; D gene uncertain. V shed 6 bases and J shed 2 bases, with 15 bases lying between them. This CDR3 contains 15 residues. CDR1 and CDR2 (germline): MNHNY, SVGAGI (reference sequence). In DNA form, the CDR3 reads TGTGCCAGCAGAAAGGAAAGCGTTTCCACAGATACGCAGTATTTT. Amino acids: CASRKESVSTDTQYF.

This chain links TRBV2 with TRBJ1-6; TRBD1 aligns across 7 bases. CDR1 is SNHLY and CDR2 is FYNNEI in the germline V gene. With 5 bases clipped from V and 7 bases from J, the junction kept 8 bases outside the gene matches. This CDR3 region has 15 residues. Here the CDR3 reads CASSPGQRGNSPLHF. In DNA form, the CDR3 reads TGTGCCAGCAGTCCGGGACAGAGGGGGAATTCACCCCTCCACTTT.

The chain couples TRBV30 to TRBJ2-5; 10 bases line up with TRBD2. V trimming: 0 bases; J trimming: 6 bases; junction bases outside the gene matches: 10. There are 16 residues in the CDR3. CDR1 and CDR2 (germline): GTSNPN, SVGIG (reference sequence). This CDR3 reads CAWSVAPLAGVKTQYF. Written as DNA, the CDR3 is TGTGCCTGGAGTGTGGCGCCGCTAGCGGGGGTGAAGACCCAGTACTTC.

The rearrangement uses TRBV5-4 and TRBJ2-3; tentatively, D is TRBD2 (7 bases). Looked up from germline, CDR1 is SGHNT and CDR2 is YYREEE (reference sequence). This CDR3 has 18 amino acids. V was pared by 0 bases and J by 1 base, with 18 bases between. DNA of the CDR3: TGTGCCAGCAGCTTGGTTAAAGGGGGGGGGCCCCGCACAGATACGCAGTATTTT. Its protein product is CASSLVKGGGPRTDTQYF.

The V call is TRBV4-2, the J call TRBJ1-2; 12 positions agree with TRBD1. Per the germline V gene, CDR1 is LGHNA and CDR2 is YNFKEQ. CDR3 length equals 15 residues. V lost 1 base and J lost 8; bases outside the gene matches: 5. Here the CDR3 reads CASSQGGQGAQGYTF. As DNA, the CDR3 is TGTGCCAGCAGCCAAGGGGGACAGGGGGCGCAAGGCTACACCTTC.

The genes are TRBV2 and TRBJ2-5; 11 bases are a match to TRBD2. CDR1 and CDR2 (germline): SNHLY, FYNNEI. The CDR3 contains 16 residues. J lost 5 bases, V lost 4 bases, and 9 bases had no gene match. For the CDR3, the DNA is TGTGCCAGCAGTGCTGATAGCGGGGGGGCCGGGGAGACCCAGTACTTC. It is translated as CASSADSGGAGETQYF.

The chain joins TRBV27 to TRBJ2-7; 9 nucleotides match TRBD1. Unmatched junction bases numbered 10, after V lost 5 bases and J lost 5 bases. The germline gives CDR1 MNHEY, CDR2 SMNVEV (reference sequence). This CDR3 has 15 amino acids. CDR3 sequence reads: CASSPLRDRANEQYF. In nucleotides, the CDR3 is TGTGCCAGCAGTCCGCTCCGGGACAGGGCTAACGAGCAGTACTTC.

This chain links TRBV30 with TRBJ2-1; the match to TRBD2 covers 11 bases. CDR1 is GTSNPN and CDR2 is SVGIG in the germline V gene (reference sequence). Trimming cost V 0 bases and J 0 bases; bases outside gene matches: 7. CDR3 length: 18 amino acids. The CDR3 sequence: CAWSVQVAGGSSYNEQFF. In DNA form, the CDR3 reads TGTGCCTGGAGTGTACAGGTAGCGGGAGGGAGCTCCTACAATGAGCAGTTCTTC.

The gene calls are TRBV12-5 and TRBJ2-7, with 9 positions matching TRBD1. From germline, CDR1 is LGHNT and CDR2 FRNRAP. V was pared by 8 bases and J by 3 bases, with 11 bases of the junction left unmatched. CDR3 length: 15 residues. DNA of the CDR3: TGTGCTAGTTCGTCCCAACAGGGGGCTGTCTACGAGCAGTACTTC. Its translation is CASSSQQGAVYEQYF.

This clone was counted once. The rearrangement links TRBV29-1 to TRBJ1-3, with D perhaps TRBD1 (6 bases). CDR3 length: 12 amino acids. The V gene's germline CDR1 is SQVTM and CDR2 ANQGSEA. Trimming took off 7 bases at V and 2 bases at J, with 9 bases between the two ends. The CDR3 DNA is TGCAGCGCACAGGGCCCTGGAAACACCATATATTTT. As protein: CSAQGPGNTIYF.

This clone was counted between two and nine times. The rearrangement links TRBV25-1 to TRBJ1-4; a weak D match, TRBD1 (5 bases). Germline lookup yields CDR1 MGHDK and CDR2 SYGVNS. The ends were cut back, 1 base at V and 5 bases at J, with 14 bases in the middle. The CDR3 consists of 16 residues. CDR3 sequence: CASSESPNRGNEKLFF. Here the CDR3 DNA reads TGTGCCAGCAGTGAATCCCCGAATAGGGGAAATGAAAAACTGTTTTTT.

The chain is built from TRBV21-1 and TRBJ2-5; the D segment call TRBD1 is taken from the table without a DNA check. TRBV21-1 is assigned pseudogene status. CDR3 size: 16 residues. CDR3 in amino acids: CASSNGVWQVQETQYF. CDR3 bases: TGTGCCAGCAGCAATGGCGTCTGGCAGGTTCAAGAGACCCAGTACTTC.

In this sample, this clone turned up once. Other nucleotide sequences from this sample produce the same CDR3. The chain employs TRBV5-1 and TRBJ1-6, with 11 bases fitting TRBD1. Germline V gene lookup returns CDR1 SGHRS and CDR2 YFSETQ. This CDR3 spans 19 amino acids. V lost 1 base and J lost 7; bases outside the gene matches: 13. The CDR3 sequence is CASSLNQLAGTGGNSPLHF. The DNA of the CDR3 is TGCGCCAGCAGCTTGAACCAACTGGCCGGGACAGGGGGAAATTCACCCCTCCACTTT.

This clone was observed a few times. Written as DNA, the CDR3 is TGTGCCAGCAGCAACCGTAGACAGGGGGGCAACACTGAAGCTTTCTTT. It specifies CASSNRRQGGNTEAFF. The J gene is TRBJ1-1, the V gene TRBV11-2; 9 positions agree with TRBD1. Germline-derived CDR1 and CDR2 are SGHAT and FQNNGV. This CDR3 spans 16 amino acids. V trimming: 5 bases; J trimming: 2 bases; junction bases outside the gene matches: 9.

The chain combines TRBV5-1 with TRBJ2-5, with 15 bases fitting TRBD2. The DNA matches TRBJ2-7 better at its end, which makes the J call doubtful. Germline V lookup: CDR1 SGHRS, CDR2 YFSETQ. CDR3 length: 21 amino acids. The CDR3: CASSLTPPTLGLAGGRYEQYF. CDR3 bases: TGCGCCAGCAGCTTAACCCCCCCGACTTTAGGACTAGCGGGGGGGCGCTACGAGCAGTACTTC.

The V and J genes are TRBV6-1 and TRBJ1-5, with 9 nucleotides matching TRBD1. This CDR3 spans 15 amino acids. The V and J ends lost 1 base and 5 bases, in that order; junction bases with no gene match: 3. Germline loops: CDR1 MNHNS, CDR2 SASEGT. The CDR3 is CASSEEGTGYQPQHF. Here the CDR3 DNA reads TGTGCCAGCAGTGAAGAGGGGACAGGGTATCAGCCCCAGCATTTT.

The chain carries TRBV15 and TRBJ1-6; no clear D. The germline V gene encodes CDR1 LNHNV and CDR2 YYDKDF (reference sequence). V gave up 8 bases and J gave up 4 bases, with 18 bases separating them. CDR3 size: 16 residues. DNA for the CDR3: TGTGCCACCGGAGTGAGTGGGAGAGGTTATAATTCACCCCTCCACTTT. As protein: CATGVSGRGYNSPLHF.

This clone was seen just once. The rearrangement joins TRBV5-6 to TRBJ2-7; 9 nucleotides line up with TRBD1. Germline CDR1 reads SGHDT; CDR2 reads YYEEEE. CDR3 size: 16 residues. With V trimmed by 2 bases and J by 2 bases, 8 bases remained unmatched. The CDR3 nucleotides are TGTGCCAGCAGCTTCCTACCGGGACAGGGAGCCTACGAGCAGTACTTC. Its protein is CASSFLPGQGAYEQYF. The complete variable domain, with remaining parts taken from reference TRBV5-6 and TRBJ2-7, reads DAGVTQSPTHLIKTRGQQVTLRCSPKSGHDTVSWYQQALGQGPQFIFQYYEEEERQRGNFPDRFSGHQFPNYSSELNVNALLLGDSALYLCASSFLPGQGAYEQYFGPGTRLTVT.

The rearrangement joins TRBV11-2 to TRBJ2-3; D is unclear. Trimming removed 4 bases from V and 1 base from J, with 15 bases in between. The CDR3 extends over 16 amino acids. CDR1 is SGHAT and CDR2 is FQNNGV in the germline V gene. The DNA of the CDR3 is TGTGCCAGCAGCTCCACAAAGCGACTCCGCACAGATACGCAGTATTTT. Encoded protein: CASSSTKRLRTDTQYF.

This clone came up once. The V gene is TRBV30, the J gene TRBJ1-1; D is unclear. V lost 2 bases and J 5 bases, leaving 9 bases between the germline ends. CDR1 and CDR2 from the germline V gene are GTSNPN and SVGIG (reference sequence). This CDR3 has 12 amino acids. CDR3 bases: TGTGCCTGGAGTAGCGGCGGGACTGAAGCTTTCTTT. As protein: CAWSSGGTEAFF.

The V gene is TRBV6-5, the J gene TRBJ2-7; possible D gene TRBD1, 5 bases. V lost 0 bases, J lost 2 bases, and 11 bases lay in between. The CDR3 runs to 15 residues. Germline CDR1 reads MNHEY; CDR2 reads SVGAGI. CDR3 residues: CASSYSSPGTYEQYF. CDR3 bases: TGTGCCAGCAGTTACTCATCTCCAGGGACCTACGAGCAGTACTTC.

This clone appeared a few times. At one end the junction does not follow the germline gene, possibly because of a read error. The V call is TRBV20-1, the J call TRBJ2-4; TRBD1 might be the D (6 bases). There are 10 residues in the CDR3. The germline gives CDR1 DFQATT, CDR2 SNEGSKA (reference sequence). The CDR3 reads CSAEEWDIVF. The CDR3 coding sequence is TGCAGTGCCGAAGAGTGGGACATCGTCTTC.

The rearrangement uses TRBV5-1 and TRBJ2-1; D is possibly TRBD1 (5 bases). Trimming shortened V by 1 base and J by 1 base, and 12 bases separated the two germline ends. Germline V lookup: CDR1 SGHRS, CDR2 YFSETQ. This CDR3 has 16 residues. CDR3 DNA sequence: TGCGCCAGCAGCTTGCCCTTGACAGTTTCCTACAATGAGCAGTTCTTC. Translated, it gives CASSLPLTVSYNEQFF.

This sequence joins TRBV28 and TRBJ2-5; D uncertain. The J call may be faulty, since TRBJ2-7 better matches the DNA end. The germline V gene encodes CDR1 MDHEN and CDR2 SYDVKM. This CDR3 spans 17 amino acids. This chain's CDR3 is CASSSAGLAAPSYEQYF. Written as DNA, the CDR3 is TGTGCCAGCAGTTCCGCCGGGTTAGCAGCCCCATCCTACGAGCAGTACTTC.

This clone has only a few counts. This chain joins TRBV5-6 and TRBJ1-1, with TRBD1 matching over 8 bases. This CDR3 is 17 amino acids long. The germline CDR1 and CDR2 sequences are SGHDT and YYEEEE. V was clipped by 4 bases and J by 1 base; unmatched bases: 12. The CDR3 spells CASSRVTGGKGNTEAFF. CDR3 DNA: TGTGCCAGCAGCCGTGTTACAGGGGGGAAGGGGAACACTGAAGCTTTCTTT.

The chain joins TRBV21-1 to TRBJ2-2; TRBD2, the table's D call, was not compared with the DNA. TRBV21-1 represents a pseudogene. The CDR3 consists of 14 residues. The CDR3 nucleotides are TGTGCCAGCAGGGTACAAGCGGGAGGACGGGAGCTGTTTTTT. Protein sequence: CASRVQAGGRELFF.

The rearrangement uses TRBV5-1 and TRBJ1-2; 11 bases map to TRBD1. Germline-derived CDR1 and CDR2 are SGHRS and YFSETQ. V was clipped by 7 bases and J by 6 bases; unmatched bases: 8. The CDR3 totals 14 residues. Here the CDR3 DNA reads TGCGCCAGCGGGGGGGGACAGGGGGGAAATGGCTACACCTTC. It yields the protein CASGGGQGGNGYTF.

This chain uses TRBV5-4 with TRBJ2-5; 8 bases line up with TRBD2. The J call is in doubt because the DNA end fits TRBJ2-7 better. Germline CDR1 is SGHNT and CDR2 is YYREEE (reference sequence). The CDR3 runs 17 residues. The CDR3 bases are TGTGCCAGCAGCTTGGACGGGAGCGGGAGTTTGGAATACGAGCAGTACTTC. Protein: CASSLDGSGSLEYEQYF.

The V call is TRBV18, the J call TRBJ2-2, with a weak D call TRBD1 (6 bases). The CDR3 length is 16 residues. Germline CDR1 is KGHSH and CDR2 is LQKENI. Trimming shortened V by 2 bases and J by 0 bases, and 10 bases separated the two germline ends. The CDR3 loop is CASSPYQGTNTGELFF. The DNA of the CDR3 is TGTGCCAGCTCACCATACCAGGGGACGAACACCGGGGAGCTGTTTTTT.

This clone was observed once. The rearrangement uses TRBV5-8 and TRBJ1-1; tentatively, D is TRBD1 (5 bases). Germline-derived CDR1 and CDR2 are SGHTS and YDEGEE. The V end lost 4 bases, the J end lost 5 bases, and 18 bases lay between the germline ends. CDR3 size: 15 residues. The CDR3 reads CASSPHAGAGTEAFF. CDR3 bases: TGTGCCAGCAGCCCTCATGCGGGAGCAGGGACTGAAGCTTTCTTT.